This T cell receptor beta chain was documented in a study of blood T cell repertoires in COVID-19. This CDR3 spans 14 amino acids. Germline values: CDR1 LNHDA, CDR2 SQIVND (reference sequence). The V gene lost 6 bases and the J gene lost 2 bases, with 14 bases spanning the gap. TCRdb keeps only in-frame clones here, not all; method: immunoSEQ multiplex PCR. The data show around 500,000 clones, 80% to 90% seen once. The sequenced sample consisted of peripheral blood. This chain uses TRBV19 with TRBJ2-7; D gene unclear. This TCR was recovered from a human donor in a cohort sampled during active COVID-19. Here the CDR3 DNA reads TGTGCCAGTAGGGGCCCATACTCTCCCTACGAGCAGTACTTC. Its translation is CASRGPYSPYEQYF.